These 19 T cell receptor beta chains share one sample of origin, sequenced in a study of CD8+ T cells in alopecia areata. Described treatment: oral pan-JAK inhibitor, 5-10 mg twice daily. RNA extraction was followed by reverse transcription into cDNA, which acted as the sequencing template. Here immunoSEQ multiplex PCR was the method, and the copy in TCRdb shows in-frame clones only, minus some. The table has around 270,000 clones, 55% to 70% seen once; the top ten hold roughly 1.8%. Sequencing used CD4+ T cells sorted from blood, obtained at week 24, from a patient treated with tofacitinib. The source of these receptors is a human donor with alopecia areata.

The V call is TRBV29-1, the J call TRBJ2-5; no reliable D call. This CDR3 has 13 amino acids. From germline, CDR1 is SQVTM and CDR2 ANQGSEA. Trimming shortened V by 2 bases and J by 7 bases, and 14 bases separated the two germline ends. The CDR3 bases are TGCAGCGTTGAATCCCGTTTATTAGTGACCCAGTACTTC. It yields the protein CSVESRLLVTQYF.

This clone has only a few counts. The rearrangement links TRBV7-8 to TRBJ2-7; the D is unclear. The CDR3 is 15 residues long. The germline gives CDR1 SGHVS, CDR2 FQNEAQ. With 5 bases removed from V and 2 bases from J, the gap between germline ends came to 16 bases. The CDR3 reads CASSGVSITAYEQYF. Here the CDR3 DNA reads TGTGCCAGCAGCGGAGTATCAATTACAGCCTACGAGCAGTACTTC.

The chain recombines TRBV30 with TRBJ1-5, with a weak D call TRBD1 (5 bases). V lost 0 bases and J lost 5, with 11 bases in between. From germline, CDR1 is GTSNPN and CDR2 SVGIG (reference sequence). This CDR3 region has 14 residues. CDR3 bases: TGTGCCTGGAGTGTACGTACAGGACATCAGCCCCAGCATTTT. It codes for CAWSVRTGHQPQHF.

This clone showed up just a few times. The rearrangement joins TRBV15 to TRBJ2-1; the D call may be TRBD1 or TRBD2 (6 bases each). Per germline, CDR1 LNHNV and CDR2 YYDKDF (reference sequence). This CDR3 contains 16 residues. V was cut by 2 bases and J by 9 bases, with 20 bases left in between. CDR3 DNA: TGTGCCACCAGCAGAAAACAGGGAGGAGGGTCGAGTGAGCAGTTCTTC. Its translation: CATSRKQGGGSSEQFF.

This rearrangement joins TRBV9 to TRBJ2-7, with 8 nucleotides matching TRBD2. After removal of 0 bases from V and 5 bases from J, the junction contained 4 bases not matched to a gene. This CDR3 region has 14 residues. Germline lookup yields CDR1 SGDLS and CDR2 YYNGEE. The CDR3 DNA follows: TGTGCCAGCAGCGTAGACGGGACTAGAGACGAGCAGTACTTC. This gives the protein CASSVDGTRDEQYF.

The chain links TRBV5-6 to TRBJ1-2, with TRBD1 identical over 8 bases. Germline-derived CDR1 and CDR2 are SGHDT and YYEEEE. V shed 3 bases and J 2 bases; nucleotides not matched to a gene: 3. This CDR3 spans 14 amino acids. The CDR3 loop is CASSYRGTNYGYTF. Written as DNA, the CDR3 is TGTGCCAGCAGCTACAGGGGGACCAACTATGGCTACACCTTC. Using reference TRBV5-6 and TRBJ1-2 for the parts outside the CDR3, the full variable domain is DAGVTQSPTHLIKTRGQQVTLRCSPKSGHDTVSWYQQALGQGPQFIFQYYEEEERQRGNFPDRFSGHQFPNYSSELNVNALLLGDSALYLCASSYRGTNYGYTFGSGTRLTVV.

This rearrangement joins TRBV25-1 to TRBJ1-2; D gene unclear. In germline, CDR1 is MGHDK, CDR2 SYGVNS. V lost 3 bases to trimming and J lost 6 bases, with 8 bases between them. The CDR3 is 12 amino acids. Written as DNA, the CDR3 is TGTGCCAGCAGTGATGTGATGGATGGCTACACCTTC. Its translation is CASSDVMDGYTF.

The chain couples TRBV15 to TRBJ2-1, with unresolved D. The germline V gene has CDR1 LNHNV and CDR2 YYDKDF (reference sequence). Deletions cut 1 base from V and 10 bases from J, with 17 bases between. The CDR3 is made up of 15 amino acids. The CDR3 nucleotides are TGTGCCACCAGCAGAGGTTACCCTACGGAGCCAGAGCAGTTCTTC. Its translation: CATSRGYPTEPEQFF.

The V call is TRBV29-1, the J call TRBJ2-7; 8 bases are shared with TRBD1. The CDR3 loop spans 13 amino acids. The J segment lost 5 bases and the V segment lost 7 bases, leaving 10 bases of the junction unmatched. CDR1 and CDR2 (germline): SQVTM, ANQGSEA. The CDR3 is CSGGGMTGDEQYF. CDR3 DNA: TGCAGCGGAGGGGGGATGACAGGGGACGAGCAGTACTTC.

For this clone: The sample contains more than one DNA sequence encoding this CDR3. The genes are TRBV20-1 and TRBJ2-7; D uncertain. CDR3 length: 11 residues. Germline CDR1 is DFQATT and CDR2 is SNEGSKA (reference sequence). Trimming removed 3 bases at V and 1 base at J, with 4 bases between. The CDR3 here is CSARESYEQYF. The CDR3 region has the DNA TGCAGTGCTAGGGAATCCTACGAGCAGTACTTC.

This clone occurred a few times. J is TRBJ2-3 and V is TRBV4-1, with TRBD2 identical over 10 bases. The V and J ends lost 2 bases and 3 bases, in that order; junction bases with no gene match: 11. The length of the CDR3 is 18 residues. The germline CDR1 and CDR2 sequences are MGHRA and YSYEKL. The CDR3 DNA reads TGCGCCAGCAGCCAAAGATCTACCGGGACTAGCGTTACAGATACGCAGTATTTT. Amino acid sequence: CASSQRSTGTSVTDTQYF.

CDR3 in amino acids: CASSTGLAQAGERIQYF. The DNA for the CDR3 is TGCGCCAGCAGCACTGGACTAGCCCAGGCGGGGGAACGGATTCAGTACTTC. V usage is TRBV5-1 and J usage is TRBJ2-4; 8 positions agree with TRBD2. The trim removed 4 bases at V and 10 bases at J, leaving 19 bases unmatched. The CDR3 consists of 17 residues. The germline CDR1 and CDR2 sequences are SGHRS and YFSETQ. The whole variable domain, remainder taken from reference TRBV5-1 and TRBJ2-4, is KAGVTQTPRYLIKTRGQQVTLSCSPISGHRSVSWYQQTPGQGLQFLFEYFSETQRNKGNFPGRFSGRQFSNSRSEMNVSTLELGDSALYLCASSTGLAQAGERIQYFGAGTRLSVL.

The rearrangement uses TRBV27 and TRBJ2-6; 9 nucleotides match TRBD1. The ends lost 3 bases at V and 0 bases at J; junction bases unmatched: 3. The CDR3 length is 17 residues. Germline CDR1 and CDR2: MNHEY and SMNVEV (reference sequence). The CDR3 here is CASSLGQGGSGANVLTF. Here the CDR3 DNA reads TGTGCCAGCAGTTTGGGACAGGGTGGCTCTGGGGCCAACGTCCTGACTTTC.

V is TRBV28 and J is TRBJ2-7, with D possibly being TRBD1 (5 bases). Trimming took off 6 bases at V and 6 bases at J, with 21 bases between the two ends. The CDR3 covers 15 residues. Germline CDR1 and CDR2: MDHEN and SYDVKM. CDR3 protein: CASRPRRQHAGEQYF. The CDR3 DNA is TGTGCCAGCAGACCCCGTCGACAGCACGCAGGCGAGCAGTACTTC. The full variable domain, its missing parts supplied by reference TRBV28 and TRBJ2-7, is DVKVTQSSRYLVKRTGEKVFLECVQDMDHENMFWYRQDPGLGLRLIYFSYDVKMKEKGDIPEGYSVSREKKERFSLILESASTNQTSMYLCASRPRRQHAGEQYFGPGTRLTVT.

This chain connects TRBV18 to TRBJ2-7, with TRBD1 matching 9 bases. The V segment lost 4 bases and the J segment 5 bases; nucleotides outside the gene matches: 6. The germline V gene has CDR1 KGHSH and CDR2 LQKENI. The CDR3 totals 14 residues. The CDR3 bases are TGTGCCAGCTCACTACGGACAGGGGATGACGAGCAGTACTTC. Its translation is CASSLRTGDDEQYF.

The rearrangement uses TRBV28 and TRBJ1-4; D unclear. The V gene lost 1 base and the J gene lost 0 bases, with 21 bases spanning the gap. CDR1 is MDHEN, CDR2 SYDVKM, per germline. The CDR3 consists of 20 residues. The CDR3 nucleotides are TGTGCCAGCAGTTTATCGCCCGAGGGAGGGATTCACGCAACTAATGAAAAACTGTTTTTT. The encoded protein is CASSLSPEGGIHATNEKLFF.

This rearrangement joins TRBV7-2 to TRBJ1-2, with D uncertain. The CDR3 extends over 15 amino acids. V was shortened by 5 bases and J by 0 bases, with 13 bases between the two germline ends. Germline V gene sequence: CDR1 SGHTA, CDR2 FQGNSA. CDR3 sequence (DNA): TGTGCCAGCAGCCCTGAGAGCTTCCCTAACTATGGCTACACCTTC. This gives the protein CASSPESFPNYGYTF.

The rearrangement uses TRBV15 and TRBJ2-1; D is tentatively TRBD1 or TRBD2 (5 bases each). V shed 0 bases and J shed 5 bases, with 20 bases lying between them. CDR1 is LNHNV, CDR2 YYDKDF, per germline (reference sequence). The CDR3 spans 18 residues. CDR3: CATSRDRGLQKRNNEQFF. In DNA, the CDR3 is TGTGCCACCAGCAGAGATCGGGGCCTCCAGAAGAGAAACAATGAGCAGTTCTTC.

In its sample, this clone was seen once. V usage is TRBV30 and J usage is TRBJ2-1; 7 bases are a match to TRBD2. Germline loops: CDR1 GTSNPN, CDR2 SVGIG (reference sequence). V dropped 7 bases and J dropped 5; count of bases not matched to a gene: 11. The CDR3 runs 14 residues. CDR3: CASTWEGLDNEQFF. The CDR3 DNA reads as TGTGCCTCCACCTGGGAGGGGTTGGACAATGAGCAGTTCTTC.